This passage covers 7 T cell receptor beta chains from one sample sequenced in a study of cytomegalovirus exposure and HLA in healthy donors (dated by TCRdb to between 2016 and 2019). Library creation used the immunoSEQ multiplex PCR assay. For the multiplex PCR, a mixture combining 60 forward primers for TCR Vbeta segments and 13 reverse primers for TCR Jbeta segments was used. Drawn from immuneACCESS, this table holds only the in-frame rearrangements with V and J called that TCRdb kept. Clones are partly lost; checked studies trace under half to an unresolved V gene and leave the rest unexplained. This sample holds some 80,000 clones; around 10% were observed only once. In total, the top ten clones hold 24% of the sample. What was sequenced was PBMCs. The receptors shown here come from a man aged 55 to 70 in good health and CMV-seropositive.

The CDR3 here is CASSFTIDGKRYTF. For the CDR3, the DNA is TGTGCCAGCAGCTTCACTATCGACGGAAAACGCTACACCTTC. The chain employs TRBV28 and TRBJ1-2; D is unclear. This CDR3 comprises 14 residues. The ends were cut back, 6 bases at V and 9 bases at J, with 20 bases in the middle. Germline-derived CDR1 and CDR2 are MDHEN and SYDVKM.

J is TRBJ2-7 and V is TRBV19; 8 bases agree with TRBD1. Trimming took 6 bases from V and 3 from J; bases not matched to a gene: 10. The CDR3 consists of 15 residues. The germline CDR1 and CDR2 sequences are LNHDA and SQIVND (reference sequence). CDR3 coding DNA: TGTGCCAGTAGCCATGTGGGGACAGGACTCTACGAGCAGTACTTC. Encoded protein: CASSHVGTGLYEQYF.

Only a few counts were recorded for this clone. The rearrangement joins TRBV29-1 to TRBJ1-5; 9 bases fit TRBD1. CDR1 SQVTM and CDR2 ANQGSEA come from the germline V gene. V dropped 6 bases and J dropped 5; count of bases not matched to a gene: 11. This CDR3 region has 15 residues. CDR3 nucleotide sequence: TGCAGCGTAGCTTCCGGGACAGGGAGAGATCAGCCCCAGCATTTT. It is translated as CSVASGTGRDQPQHF.

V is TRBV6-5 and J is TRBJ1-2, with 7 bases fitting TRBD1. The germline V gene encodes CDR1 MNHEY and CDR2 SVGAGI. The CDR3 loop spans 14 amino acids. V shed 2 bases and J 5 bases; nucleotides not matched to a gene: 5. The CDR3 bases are TGTGCCAGCAGTTACGAAGGGACAGAATATGGCTACACCTTC. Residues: CASSYEGTEYGYTF.

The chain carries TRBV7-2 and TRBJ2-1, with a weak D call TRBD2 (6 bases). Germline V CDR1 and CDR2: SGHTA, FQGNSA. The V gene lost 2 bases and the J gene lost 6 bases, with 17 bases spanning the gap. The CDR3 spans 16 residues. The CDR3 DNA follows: TGTGCCAGCAGCTTAAACGCGGGGCAGGGCAGCAATGAGCAGTTCTTC. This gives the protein CASSLNAGQGSNEQFF.

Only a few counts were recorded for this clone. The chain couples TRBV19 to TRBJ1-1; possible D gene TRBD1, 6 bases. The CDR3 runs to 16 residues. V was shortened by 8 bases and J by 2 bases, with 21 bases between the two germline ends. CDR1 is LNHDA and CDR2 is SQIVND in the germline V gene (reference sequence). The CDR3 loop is CASSLSWIQGNTEAFF. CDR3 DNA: TGTGCCAGTTCTCTTTCCTGGATACAGGGAAACACTGAAGCTTTCTTT. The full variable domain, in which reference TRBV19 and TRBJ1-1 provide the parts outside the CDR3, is DGGITQSPKYLFRKEGQNVTLSCEQNLNHDAMYWYRQDPGQGLRLIYYSQIVNDFQKGDIAEGYSVSREKKESFPLTVTSAQKNPTAFYLCASSLSWIQGNTEAFFGQGTRLTVV.

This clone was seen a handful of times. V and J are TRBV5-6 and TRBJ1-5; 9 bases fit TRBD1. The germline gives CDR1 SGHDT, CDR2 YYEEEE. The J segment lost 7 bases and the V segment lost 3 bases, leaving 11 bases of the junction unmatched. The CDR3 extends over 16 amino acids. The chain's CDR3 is CASSYALGTGYQPQHF. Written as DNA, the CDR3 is TGTGCCAGCAGCTATGCTTTGGGGACAGGGTACCAGCCCCAGCATTTT.